Shown below are 22 T cell receptor beta chains from a single sample sequenced in a study of CD8 T cells in Susac syndrome. Reverse transcription of roughly 0.5 to 1 ug RNA used random hexamers. Each CDR3 protein gets one entry after TCRdb re-called the immunoSEQ multiplex PCR reads with MiXCR. The profile shows more than 65,000 distinct CDR3 sequences, just under 95% of them singletons. The specimen was CD8+ T cells from PBMCs. Every receptor here comes from a human donor with Susac syndrome.

This chain joins TRBV27 and TRBJ1-2, with 7 bases that match TRBD1. The CDR3 is 13 residues long. After removal of 8 bases from V and 8 bases from J, the junction contained 11 bases not matched to a gene. CDR1 and CDR2 (germline): MNHEY, SMNVEV (reference sequence). CDR3 region: CASGPITGEGYTF. CDR3 coding DNA: TGTGCCAGCGGACCAATAACAGGGGAAGGCTACACCTTC.

The V gene is TRBV20-1, the J gene TRBJ2-3; D remains unclear. Trimming took off 3 bases at V and 1 base at J, with 8 bases between the two ends. This CDR3 has 13 amino acids. Germline V gives CDR1 DFQATT, CDR2 SNEGSKA (reference sequence). The CDR3 here is CSARVGRTDTQYF. The DNA of the CDR3 is TGCAGTGCTAGGGTCGGGCGCACAGATACGCAGTATTTT.

The chain carries TRBV7-8 and TRBJ2-1; D not certain. Trimming left V 1 base short and J 10 bases short, with 8 bases between. Germline CDR1 and CDR2: SGHVS and FQNEAQ. This CDR3 contains 12 residues. The CDR3 is CASSLGMGEQFF. The CDR3 DNA follows: TGTGCCAGCAGCTTAGGAATGGGAGAGCAGTTCTTC. The variable domain in full, with the rest retrieved from reference TRBV7-8 and TRBJ2-1, is GAGVSQSPRYKVAKRGQDVALRCDPISGHVSLFWYQQALGQGPEFLTYFQNEAQLDKSGLPSDRFFAERPEGSVSTLKIQRTQQEDSAVYLCASSLGMGEQFFGPGTRLTVL.

The chain carries TRBV6-1 and TRBJ2-3; TRBD2 matches at 8 bases. Germline lookup yields CDR1 MNHNS and CDR2 SASEGT. After removal of 1 base from V and 3 bases from J, the junction contained 3 bases not matched to a gene. This CDR3 has 15 residues. CDR3 region: CASSEGSGSTDTQYF. The CDR3 region has the DNA TGTGCCAGCAGTGAAGGGAGCGGGAGTACAGATACGCAGTATTTT.

This chain joins TRBV9 and TRBJ1-2, with 7 bases identical to TRBD1. CDR1 and CDR2 (germline): SGDLS, YYNGEE. CDR3 length equals 12 residues. J gave up 4 bases and V 8 bases, and 5 bases lay outside the gene matches. Written as DNA, the CDR3 is TGTGCCAGTACCGGGACAGTCTATGGCTACACCTTC. The encoded protein is CASTGTVYGYTF.

The chain uses TRBV24-1 and TRBJ2-3; 7 bases are a match to TRBD1. The CDR3 extends over 14 amino acids. With 7 bases clipped from V and 4 bases from J, the junction kept 7 bases outside the gene matches. CDR1 and CDR2 (germline): KGHDR, SFDVKD. The CDR3 here is CATRDREGADTQYF. The CDR3 coding sequence is TGTGCCACCAGAGACAGGGAAGGTGCAGATACGCAGTATTTT.

This chain links TRBV11-2 with TRBJ2-4, with TRBD1 as a possible D gene (6 bases). Germline V gene lookup returns CDR1 SGHAT and CDR2 FQNNGV. V lost 3 bases and J lost 0, with 18 bases in between. The CDR3 runs to 18 residues. The CDR3 loop reads CASSFLVRGDLAKNIQYF. DNA for the CDR3: TGTGCCAGCAGCTTCTTGGTCAGGGGAGACCTAGCCAAAAACATTCAGTACTTC.

The chain joins TRBV27 to TRBJ1-1; D gene unclear. The CDR3 consists of 13 residues. The V gene lost 6 bases and the J gene lost 3 bases, with 11 bases spanning the gap. The germline gives CDR1 MNHEY, CDR2 SMNVEV (reference sequence). CDR3 sequence (DNA): TGTGCCAGCAGCCACATGCGGGACACTGAAGCTTTCTTT. Residues: CASSHMRDTEAFF.

The rearrangement uses TRBV3-1 and TRBJ2-7, with D hard to call. The germline gives CDR1 LGHDT, CDR2 YNNKEL (reference sequence). The length of the CDR3 is 16 residues. The germline V and J ends were trimmed by 1 base and 3 bases, with 16 bases remaining between them. CDR3 sequence: CASSQGSTPSLYEQYF. As DNA, the CDR3 is TGTGCCAGCAGCCAAGGTAGTACGCCCAGCCTCTACGAGCAGTACTTC.

The genes are TRBV4-3 and TRBJ2-7, with unresolved D. The CDR3 consists of 13 residues. Germline lookup yields CDR1 LGHNA and CDR2 YSLEER. The ends were cut back, 0 bases at V and 2 bases at J, with 5 bases in the middle. In nucleotides, the CDR3 is TGCGCCAGCAGCCAAGAGTGGGCCTACGAGCAGTACTTC. Protein: CASSQEWAYEQYF.

The chain is built from TRBV3-1 and TRBJ2-2; a weak D match, TRBD2 (5 bases). The length of the CDR3 is 13 residues. V was trimmed by 7 bases and J by 0 bases, leaving 6 bases between them. The germline CDR1 and CDR2 sequences are LGHDT and YNNKEL (reference sequence). The CDR3 nucleotides are TGTGCCAGCATCGGGGCGAACACCGGGGAGCTGTTTTTT. It yields the protein CASIGANTGELFF.

The chain combines TRBV27 with TRBJ1-5, with TRBD1 as a possible D gene (6 bases). Germline V gene data show CDR1 as MNHEY and CDR2 as SMNVEV (reference sequence). This CDR3 spans 14 amino acids. The V end was cut by 6 bases, the J end by 6 bases, with 15 bases between. The CDR3 bases are TGTGCCAGCAGCCCCTCCGGGGGCGGTCAGCCCCAGCATTTT. It is translated as CASSPSGGGQPQHF.

This sequence joins TRBV7-9 and TRBJ2-5; 8 bases are a match to TRBD1. Per germline, CDR1 SEHNR and CDR2 FQNEAQ (reference sequence). V shed 6 bases and J 1 base; nucleotides not matched to a gene: 7. The CDR3 loop spans 15 amino acids. Written as DNA, the CDR3 is TGTGCCAGCAGGCAGGGGACAGGCTCCCAAGAGACCCAGTACTTC. Its translation: CASRQGTGSQETQYF.

V and J are TRBV30 and TRBJ2-2; D uncertain. Germline lookup yields CDR1 GTSNPN and CDR2 SVGIG (reference sequence). V was shortened by 1 base and J by 6 bases, with 12 bases between the two germline ends. The CDR3 length is 14 residues. The CDR3 spells CAWSGGIGSGELFF. The CDR3, as DNA: TGTGCCTGGAGTGGGGGAATCGGGTCCGGGGAGCTGTTTTTT.

This sequence joins TRBV12-3 or TRBV12-4 and TRBJ1-2, with 7 bases lining up with TRBD1. V shed 6 bases, J shed 4 bases, and the junction held 11 bases outside the gene matches. CDR3 size: 15 residues. CDR3 bases: TGTGCCAGCAGCCCTTGGACAGGCAGCGTCTATGGCTACACCTTC. This gives the protein CASSPWTGSVYGYTF.

The chain is built from TRBV29-1 and TRBJ2-3; 7 bases align to TRBD2. The CDR3 loop spans 14 amino acids. Germline V gives CDR1 SQVTM, CDR2 ANQGSEA. V lost 6 bases to trimming and J lost 0 bases; unmatched junction nucleotides: 6. The CDR3 here is CSVFAGVSTDTQYF. The DNA of the CDR3 is TGCAGCGTCTTCGCGGGAGTTAGCACAGATACGCAGTATTTT.

V usage is TRBV6-2 or TRBV6-3 and J usage is TRBJ1-1; 7 bases line up with TRBD1. J lost 1 base, V lost 5 bases, and 1 base had no gene match. In germline, CDR1 is MNHEY, CDR2 SVGEGT. This CDR3 spans 13 amino acids. The DNA for the CDR3 is TGTGCCAGCAGTGACAGGGAGAACACTGAAGCTTTCTTT. The encoded protein is CASSDRENTEAFF.

The chain couples TRBV9 to TRBJ2-3; a weak D match, TRBD1 (7 bases). The ends were cut back, 2 bases at V and 0 bases at J, with 16 bases in the middle. CDR3 length: 17 amino acids. CDR1 and CDR2 from the germline V gene are SGDLS and YYNGEE. The CDR3 sequence: CASSVPSGGPSTDTQYF. For the CDR3, the DNA is TGTGCCAGCAGCGTCCCTTCAGGGGGGCCTAGCACAGATACGCAGTATTTT.

The chain links TRBV28 to TRBJ1-2, with D uncertain. The germline V gene encodes CDR1 MDHEN and CDR2 SYDVKM. V was trimmed by 3 bases and J by 4 bases, leaving 12 bases between them. The CDR3 contains 14 residues. CDR3 region: CASSFPGNGYGYTF. The CDR3 DNA reads TGTGCCAGCAGTTTCCCGGGGAACGGCTATGGCTACACCTTC.

J is TRBJ2-1 and V is TRBV11-1; D not certain. V shed 11 bases and J shed 0 bases, with 20 bases lying between them. Germline lookup yields CDR1 SGHAT and CDR2 FQDESV (reference sequence). This CDR3 spans 16 amino acids. This CDR3 is CAGRPVAESSYNEQFF. The CDR3 region has the DNA TGTGCCGGCCGCCCGGTGGCGGAAAGCTCCTACAATGAGCAGTTCTTC.

The chain uses TRBV12-3 or TRBV12-4 and TRBJ2-7; no definite D call. This CDR3 comprises 16 residues. V was trimmed by 6 bases and J by 2 bases, leaving 20 bases between them. The CDR3 DNA reads as TGTGCCAGCAGCTCAGGCGAGGTCTCGTGGCCCTACGAGCAGTACTTC. It yields the protein CASSSGEVSWPYEQYF.

The chain couples TRBV18 to TRBJ2-2; no definite D call. CDR3 length: 16 residues. The germline CDR1 and CDR2 sequences are KGHSH and LQKENI. V lost 4 bases and J 2 bases, leaving 14 bases between the germline ends. The DNA of the CDR3 is TGTGCCAGCTCACAAAATGGGCAGCTAAACACCGGGGAGCTGTTTTTT. It yields the protein CASSQNGQLNTGELFF.